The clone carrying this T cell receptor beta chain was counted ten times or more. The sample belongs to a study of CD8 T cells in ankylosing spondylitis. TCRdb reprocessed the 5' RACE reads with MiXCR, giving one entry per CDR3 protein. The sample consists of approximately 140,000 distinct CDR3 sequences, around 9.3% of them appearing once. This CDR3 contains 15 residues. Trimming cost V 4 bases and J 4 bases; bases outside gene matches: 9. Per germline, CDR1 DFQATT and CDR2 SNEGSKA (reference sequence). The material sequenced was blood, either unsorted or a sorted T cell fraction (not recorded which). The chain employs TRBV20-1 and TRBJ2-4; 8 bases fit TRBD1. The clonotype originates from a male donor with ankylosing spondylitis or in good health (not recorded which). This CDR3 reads CSATADRVRKNIQYF. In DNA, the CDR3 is TGCAGTGCTACGGCGGACAGGGTCCGAAAAAACATTCAGTACTTC.